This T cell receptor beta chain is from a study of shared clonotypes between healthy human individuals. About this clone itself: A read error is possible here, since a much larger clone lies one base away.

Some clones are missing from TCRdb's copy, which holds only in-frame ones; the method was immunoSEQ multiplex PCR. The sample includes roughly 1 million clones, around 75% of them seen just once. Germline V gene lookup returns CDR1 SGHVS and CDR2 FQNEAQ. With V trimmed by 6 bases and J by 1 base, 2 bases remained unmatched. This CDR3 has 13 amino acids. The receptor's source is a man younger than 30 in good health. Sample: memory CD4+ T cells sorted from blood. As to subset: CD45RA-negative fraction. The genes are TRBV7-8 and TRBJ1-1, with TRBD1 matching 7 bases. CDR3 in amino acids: CASRRTGNTEAFF. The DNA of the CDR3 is TGTGCCAGCAGACGGACAGGGAACACTGAAGCTTTCTTT.